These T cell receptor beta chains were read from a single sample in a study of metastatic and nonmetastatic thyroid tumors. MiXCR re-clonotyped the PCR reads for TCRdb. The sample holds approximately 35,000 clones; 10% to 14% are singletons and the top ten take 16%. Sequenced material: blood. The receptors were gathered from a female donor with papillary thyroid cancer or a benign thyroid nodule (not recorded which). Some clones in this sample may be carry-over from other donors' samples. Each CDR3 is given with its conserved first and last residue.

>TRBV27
CASSLSGAGGVNEQFF
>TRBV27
CASSLGWSQETQYF
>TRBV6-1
CASSSYSISAGANVLTF
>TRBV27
CASSLGQGKGYTF
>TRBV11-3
CASSLLAGDGGQFF
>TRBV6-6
CASSYRNQPQHF
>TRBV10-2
CASSVTSGSSAYNEQFF
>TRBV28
CASSFSELARNEQFF
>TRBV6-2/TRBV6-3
CASSYSFGSEGSVETQYF
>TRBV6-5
CASSYDMARNSPLHF
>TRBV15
CATSNRGGRELFF
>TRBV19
CASSPEDRGNQPQHF
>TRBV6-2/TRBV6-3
CASSSTENTEAFF
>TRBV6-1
CASRLTGDPPQHF
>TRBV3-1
CASSDRGRNTEAFF
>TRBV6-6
CASRSRQGKQYF
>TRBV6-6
CASSYSRSVGGTEAFF
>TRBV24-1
CATSDLDSSFTDTQYF
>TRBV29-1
CSVGGDRGYEQYF
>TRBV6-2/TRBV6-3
CASSGTTHTDTQYF
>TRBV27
CASSTSTNTGELFF
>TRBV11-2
CASSLQLYNSPLHF
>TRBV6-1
CASTGLRTGGHGYTF
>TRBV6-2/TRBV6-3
CASSYYGDSYEQYF
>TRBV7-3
CASSLRSQETQYF